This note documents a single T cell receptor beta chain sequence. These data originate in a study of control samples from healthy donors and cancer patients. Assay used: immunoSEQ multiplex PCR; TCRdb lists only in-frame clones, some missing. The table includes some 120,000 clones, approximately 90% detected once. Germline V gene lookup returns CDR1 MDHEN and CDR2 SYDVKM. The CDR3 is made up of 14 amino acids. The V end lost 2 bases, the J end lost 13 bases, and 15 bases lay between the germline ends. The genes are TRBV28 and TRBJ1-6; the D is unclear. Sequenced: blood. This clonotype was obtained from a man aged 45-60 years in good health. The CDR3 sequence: CASSLAQPWSPLHF. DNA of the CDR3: TGTGCCAGCAGTTTAGCCCAACCCTGGTCCCCCCTCCACTTT.